This T cell receptor beta chain came from a study of CD8+CD57+ T cells in acquired aplastic anemia. As for the study in general: Sorted CD4+ and CD8+ cell DNA averaged roughly 3.2 ug. Study-level points and caveats: It was found that some 31 CD8+ CDR3 sequences were shared between patients and controls. Between patients and controls, CD8+ Simpson's diversity did not vary significantly.

This clonotype is medium-sized within its sample. Its specificity is not known. Those patients picked for sequencing had displayed CD8+CD57+ cell expansion on flow cytometry. All patients had severe acquired aplastic anemia. V shed 5 bases and J shed 8 bases, with 12 bases lying between them. This CDR3 has 12 amino acids. Germline V CDR1 and CDR2: LNHDA, SQIVND (reference sequence). CDR3 and TCR beta VDJ profiling relied on genomic DNA as the template. TCRdb analysed the reads with MiXCR anew, one entry per CDR3 protein. The repertoire holds about 54,000 distinct CDR3 sequences, 57% seen once, with roughly 15% in the top ten.

The TCR comes from a human donor with aplastic anemia. V is TRBV19 and J is TRBJ1-1; D is ambiguous. The sequenced material came from sorted CD4+, CD8+, or CD8+CD57+ T cells (not recorded which) from PBMCs. CDR3 in DNA: TGTGCCAGTAGTCCGTCCGGAGGGGAAGCTTTCTTT. Translation gives CASSPSGGEAFF. Supplemented by reference TRBV19 and TRBJ1-1, the full variable domain reads DGGITQSPKYLFRKEGQNVTLSCEQNLNHDAMYWYRQDPGQGLRLIYYSQIVNDFQKGDIAEGYSVSREKKESFPLTVTSAQKNPTAFYLCASSPSGGEAFFGQGTRLTVV.